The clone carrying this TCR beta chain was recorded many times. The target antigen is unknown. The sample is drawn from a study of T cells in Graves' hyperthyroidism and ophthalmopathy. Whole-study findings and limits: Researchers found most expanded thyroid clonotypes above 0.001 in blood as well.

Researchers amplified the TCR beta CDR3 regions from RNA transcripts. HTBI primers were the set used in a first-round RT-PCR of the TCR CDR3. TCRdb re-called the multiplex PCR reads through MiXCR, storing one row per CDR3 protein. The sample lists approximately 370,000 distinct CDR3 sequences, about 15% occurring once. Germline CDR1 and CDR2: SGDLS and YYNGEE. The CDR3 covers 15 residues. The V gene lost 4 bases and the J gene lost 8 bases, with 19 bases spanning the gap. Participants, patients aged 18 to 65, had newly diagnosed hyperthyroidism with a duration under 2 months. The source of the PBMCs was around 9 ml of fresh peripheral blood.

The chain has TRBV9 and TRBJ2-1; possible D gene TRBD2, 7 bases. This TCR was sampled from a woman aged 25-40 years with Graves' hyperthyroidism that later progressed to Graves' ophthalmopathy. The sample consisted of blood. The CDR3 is CASSPMGTGRDEQFF. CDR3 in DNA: TGTGCCAGCAGCCCCATGGGCACAGGGAGGGATGAGCAGTTCTTC.